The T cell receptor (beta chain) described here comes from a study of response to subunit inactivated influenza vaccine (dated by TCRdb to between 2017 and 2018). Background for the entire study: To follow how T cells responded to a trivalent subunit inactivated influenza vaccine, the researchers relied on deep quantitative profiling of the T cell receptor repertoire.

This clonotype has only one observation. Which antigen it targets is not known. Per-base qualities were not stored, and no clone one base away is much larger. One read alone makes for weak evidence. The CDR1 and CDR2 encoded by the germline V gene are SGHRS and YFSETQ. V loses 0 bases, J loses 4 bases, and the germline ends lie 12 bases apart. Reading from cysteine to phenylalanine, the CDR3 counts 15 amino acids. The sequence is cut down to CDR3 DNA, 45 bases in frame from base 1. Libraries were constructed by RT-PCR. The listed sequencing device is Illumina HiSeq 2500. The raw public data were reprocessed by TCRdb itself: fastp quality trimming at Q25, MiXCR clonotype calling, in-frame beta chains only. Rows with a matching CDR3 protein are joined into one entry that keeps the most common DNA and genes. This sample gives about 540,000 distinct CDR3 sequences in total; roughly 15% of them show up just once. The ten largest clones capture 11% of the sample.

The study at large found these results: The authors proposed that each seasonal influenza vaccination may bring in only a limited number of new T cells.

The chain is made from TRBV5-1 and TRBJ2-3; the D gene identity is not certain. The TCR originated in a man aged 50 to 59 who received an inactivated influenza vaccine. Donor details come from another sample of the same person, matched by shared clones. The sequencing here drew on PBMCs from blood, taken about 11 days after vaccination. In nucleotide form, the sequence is TGCGCCAGCAGCTTGGAGGTGACATCTTCAGATACGCAGTATTTT. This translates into CASSLEVTSSDTQYF.